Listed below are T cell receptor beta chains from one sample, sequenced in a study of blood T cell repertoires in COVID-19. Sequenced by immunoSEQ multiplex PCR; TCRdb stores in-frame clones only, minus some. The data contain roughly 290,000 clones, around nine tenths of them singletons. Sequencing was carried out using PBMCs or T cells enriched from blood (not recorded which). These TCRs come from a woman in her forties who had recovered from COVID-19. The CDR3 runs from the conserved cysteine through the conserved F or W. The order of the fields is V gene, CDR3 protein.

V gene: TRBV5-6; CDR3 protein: CASSLSLGQGSYEQYF
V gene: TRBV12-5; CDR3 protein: CASGLGGLRDRARKLFF
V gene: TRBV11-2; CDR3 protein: CASSSGIDTEAFF
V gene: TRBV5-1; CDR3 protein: CASSYDAGISYEQYF
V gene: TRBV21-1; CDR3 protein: CASKEGLAGFEQYF
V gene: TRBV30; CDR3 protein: CAWSPGVQPQHF
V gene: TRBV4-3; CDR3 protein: CASSQDPGTGGEQYF
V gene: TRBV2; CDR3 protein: CASSEQGNTIYF
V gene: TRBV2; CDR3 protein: CATAPGQGGYEQFF
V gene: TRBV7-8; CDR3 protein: CASSSRKRKETQYF
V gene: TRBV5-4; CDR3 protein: CASSGQGNEKLFF
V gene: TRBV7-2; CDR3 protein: CASSLDRGWTEAFF
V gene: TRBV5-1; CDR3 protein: CASKQSSGNTIYF
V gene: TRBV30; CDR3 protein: CAWSVGGSGGEKLFF
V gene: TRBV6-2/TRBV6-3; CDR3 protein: CASSPGHQSYYEQYF
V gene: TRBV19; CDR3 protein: CASRTLGAANTEAFF
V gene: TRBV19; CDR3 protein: CASSDMTSIQIDTQYF
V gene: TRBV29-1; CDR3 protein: CSALRWPTFTF
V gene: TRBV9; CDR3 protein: CASSVGGQGFSSPLHF
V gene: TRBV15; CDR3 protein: CATSFQVSNTEAFF
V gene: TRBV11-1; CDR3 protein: CASSPRGSGSYEQYF
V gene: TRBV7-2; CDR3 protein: CASSLGGTGTLGGYTF
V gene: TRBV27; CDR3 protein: CASSKDDRFLSYEQYF
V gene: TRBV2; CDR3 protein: CASSLRDLGGYTF
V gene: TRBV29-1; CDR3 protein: CSVQGTQETQYF
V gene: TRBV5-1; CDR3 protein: CASSGPGQGSGNTIYF
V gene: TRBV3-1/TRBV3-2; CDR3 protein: CASSAALGGRETQYF
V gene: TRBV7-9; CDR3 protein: CASSLMSVSYNEQFF
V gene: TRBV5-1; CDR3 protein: CASSFRLAGELFF
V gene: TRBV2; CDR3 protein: CASRDRDTGELFF
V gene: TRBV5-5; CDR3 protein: CASSSQIFANTGELFF
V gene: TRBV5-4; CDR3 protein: CASSLGAGADNEQFF
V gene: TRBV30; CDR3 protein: CAWSVDYSYNEQFF
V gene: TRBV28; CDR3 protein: CASSKLYEAFF
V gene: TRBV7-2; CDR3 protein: CASSAGTGSNGYTF
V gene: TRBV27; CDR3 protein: CASRHSGTELFF
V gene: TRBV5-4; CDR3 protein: CASSRATGAGNTIYF
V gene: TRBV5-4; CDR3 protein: CASSLKTGGTEAFF
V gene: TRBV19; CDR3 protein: CASSVDRTNEKLFF
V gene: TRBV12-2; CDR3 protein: CASRLAPRRARAILGYTF
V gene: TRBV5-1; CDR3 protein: CASSLEGMGYGYTF
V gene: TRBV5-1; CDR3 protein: CASSEGDSNQPQHF
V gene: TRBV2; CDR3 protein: CASSNDISYEQYF
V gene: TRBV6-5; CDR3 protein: CASSYVGVSTDTQYF
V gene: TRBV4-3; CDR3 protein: CASSQDGAGGLIRQFF
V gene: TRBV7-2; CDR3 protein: CASSPRGGGLALDTQYF
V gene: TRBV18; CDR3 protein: CASSPNQATNEKLFF
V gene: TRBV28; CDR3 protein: CASSLRDLFNQPQHF
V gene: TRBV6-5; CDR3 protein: CATTLTEGNTEAFF
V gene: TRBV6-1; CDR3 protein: CASSDFRGNTEAFF
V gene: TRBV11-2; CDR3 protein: CASSLGLSYGYTF
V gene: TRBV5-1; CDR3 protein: CASSLEAGGGTEAFF
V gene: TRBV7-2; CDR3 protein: CASSQLRGQRGTDTQYF
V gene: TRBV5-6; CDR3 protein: CASSPDWAGGSYEQYF
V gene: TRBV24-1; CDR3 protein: CATYRLTVPHGYTF
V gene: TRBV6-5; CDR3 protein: CASMTGSSGNTIYF
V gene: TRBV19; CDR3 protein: CASSPQGTGNTIYF
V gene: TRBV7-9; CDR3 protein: CASSRQAPSGEQYF
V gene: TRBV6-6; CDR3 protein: CASSYEGDYGYTF